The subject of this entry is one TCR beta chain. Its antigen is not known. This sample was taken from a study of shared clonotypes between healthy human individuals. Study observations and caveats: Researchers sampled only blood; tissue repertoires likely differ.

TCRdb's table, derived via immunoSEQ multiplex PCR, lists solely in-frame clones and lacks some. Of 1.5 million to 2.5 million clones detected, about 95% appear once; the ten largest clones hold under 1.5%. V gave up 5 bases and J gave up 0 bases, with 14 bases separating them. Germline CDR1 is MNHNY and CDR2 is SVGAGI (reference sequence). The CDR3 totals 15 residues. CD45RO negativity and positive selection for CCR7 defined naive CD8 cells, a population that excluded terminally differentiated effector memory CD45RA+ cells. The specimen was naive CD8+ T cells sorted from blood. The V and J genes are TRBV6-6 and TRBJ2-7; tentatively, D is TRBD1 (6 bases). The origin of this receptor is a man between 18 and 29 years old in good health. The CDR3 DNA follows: TGTGCCAGCAGTCGAGGACAGATGATCTCCTACGAGCAGTACTTC. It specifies CASSRGQMISYEQYF.